The present TCR beta chain was sequenced within a study of cytomegalovirus exposure and HLA in healthy donors. As to this clone: Antigen specificity is unknown.

Looked up from germline, CDR1 is SNHLY and CDR2 is FYNNEI. The CDR3 has 16 residues. Trimming cost V 4 bases and J 6 bases, with 21 bases left between them. Nominally healthy donors provided the samples, though records likely missed some immune exposures. Study-wide findings and caveats: Because they were indistinguishable, some V segments, including TRBV6-2 and TRBV6-3, were excluded.

It was with 60 Vbeta and 13 Jbeta primers that the PCR ran. In the source study's methods: It was a later analysis that counted about 80 million unique TCR beta chains, of which some 12 million were shared. Some clones are missing from TCRdb's copy, which holds only in-frame ones; the method was immunoSEQ multiplex PCR. V and J calls and clone size are copied from that table; D and trimming were computed from the DNA. Seen here are 200,000 to 250,000 clones, just over 75% observed once, and the top ten hold about 0.63%. This chain links TRBV2 with TRBJ1-1, with TRBD1 as a possible D gene (5 bases). The specimen sequenced was PBMCs. The source is a man aged 18 to 30 in good health and CMV-seronegative. CDR3 DNA: TGTGCCAGCAGTGTTACCTCAGGGTTGGTGGCACCTGAAGCTTTCTTT. Translating gives CASSVTSGLVAPEAFF.